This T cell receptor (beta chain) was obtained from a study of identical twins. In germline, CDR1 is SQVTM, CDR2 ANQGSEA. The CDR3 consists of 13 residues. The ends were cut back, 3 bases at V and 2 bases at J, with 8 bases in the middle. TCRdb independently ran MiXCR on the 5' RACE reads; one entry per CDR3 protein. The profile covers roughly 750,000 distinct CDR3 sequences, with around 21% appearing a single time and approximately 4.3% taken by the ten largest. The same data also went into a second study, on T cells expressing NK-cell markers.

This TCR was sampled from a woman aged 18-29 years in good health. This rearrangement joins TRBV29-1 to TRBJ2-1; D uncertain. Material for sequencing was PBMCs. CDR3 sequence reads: CSVEGMPYNEQFF. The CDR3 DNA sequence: TGCAGCGTTGAGGGCATGCCCTACAATGAGCAGTTCTTC.